Sequencing of this TCR beta chain was carried out in a study of T cell responses to AZD1222 COVID-19 vaccine (dated by TCRdb to the early 2020s). For the wider study: A total of under 250 trial participants underwent TCR sequencing, of whom more than 200 had received two doses of AZD1222 and around 26 had received two doses of the MenACWY control vaccine. Trial participants were enrolled into age subgroups of 18-55, 56-69 and 70-plus years, which contained around 150, 28 and 57 TCR-sequenced participants, respectively. Overall results and qualifications from the work: Participants were mostly white British and included more females than males, and it was suggested by the authors that clonal diversity may have been underestimated. The vaccine-associated CD4 TCRs covered the entire spike protein, and the dominant responses fell in regions 160-218 and 743-854. Conclusions about previously exposed vaccinees were limited because only six AZD1222 recipients were SARS-CoV-2 seropositive at baseline. The 56-69-year group was small, and its depth increase did not reach significance, likely because of low power. Because no day 14 peak-response samples were available, repertoires were characterized only after the peak T cell response. Nearly half of unique spike-specific TCRs reportedly recognized epitopes outside regions mutated in the B.1.351 and B.1.1.7 variants. A significant rise in spike-specific TCR breadth and depth was observed after two AZD1222 doses relative to day 0 and relative to MenACWY recipients.

This clone was picked up one time. Its cognate antigen has yet to be identified. Base qualities were left out, and no much larger clone turns up one base away. The CDR3 regions of human TCRbeta chains were subjected to immunosequencing. Concerning the study's data processing: TCRs in the repertoires were matched against a reference library of SARS-CoV-2-specific TCRs that had been generated with the MIRA antigen-specificity platform. Breadth meant the fraction of unique TCRs that were SARS-CoV-2-associated, whereas depth meant the fraction of total T cells that were SARS-CoV-2-associated. Each spike-specific TCR was assigned to its reactive spike region and to a CD4 or CD8 class using the MIRA data. Log10-transformed breadth and depth values were compared by one-way ANOVA with Sidak's multiple comparisons tests. Drawn from immuneACCESS, this table holds only the in-frame rearrangements with V and J called that TCRdb kept. Clones are partly lost; checked studies trace under half to an unresolved V gene and leave the rest unexplained. V and J calls plus clone size are reproduced from that table; the DNA served to infer D and trimming. The sample includes roughly 150,000 clones, with 88% observed a single time. Clones ranked in the top ten supply under 8% of the sample.

Sequences DFQATT (CDR1) and SNEGSKA (CDR2) are obtained from the germline V gene (reference sequence). V sheds 6 bases and J sheds 2 bases, leaving 7 bases between their ends. From its cysteine to its phenylalanine, the CDR3 spans 11 amino acids. Only the CDR3 part of the read is kept: 33 bases, read in frame from the first base. The sample's time point label, in plain terms: sample from adult after SARS-CoV-2 infection, after symptom onset. A couple of convalescent COVID-19 patients, sampled after symptom onset from adults with prior SARS-CoV-2 infection, were also TCR-sequenced for comparison. The sample was peripheral blood, taken after recovery from COVID-19. This chain joins TRBV20-1 to TRBJ2-5; the D gene assignment is ambiguous. The receptor's source is an adult who had recovered from COVID-19. The nucleotides read TGCAGTGCCCCCCGGCAAGAGACCCAGTACTTC. Its protein product is CSAPRQETQYF.